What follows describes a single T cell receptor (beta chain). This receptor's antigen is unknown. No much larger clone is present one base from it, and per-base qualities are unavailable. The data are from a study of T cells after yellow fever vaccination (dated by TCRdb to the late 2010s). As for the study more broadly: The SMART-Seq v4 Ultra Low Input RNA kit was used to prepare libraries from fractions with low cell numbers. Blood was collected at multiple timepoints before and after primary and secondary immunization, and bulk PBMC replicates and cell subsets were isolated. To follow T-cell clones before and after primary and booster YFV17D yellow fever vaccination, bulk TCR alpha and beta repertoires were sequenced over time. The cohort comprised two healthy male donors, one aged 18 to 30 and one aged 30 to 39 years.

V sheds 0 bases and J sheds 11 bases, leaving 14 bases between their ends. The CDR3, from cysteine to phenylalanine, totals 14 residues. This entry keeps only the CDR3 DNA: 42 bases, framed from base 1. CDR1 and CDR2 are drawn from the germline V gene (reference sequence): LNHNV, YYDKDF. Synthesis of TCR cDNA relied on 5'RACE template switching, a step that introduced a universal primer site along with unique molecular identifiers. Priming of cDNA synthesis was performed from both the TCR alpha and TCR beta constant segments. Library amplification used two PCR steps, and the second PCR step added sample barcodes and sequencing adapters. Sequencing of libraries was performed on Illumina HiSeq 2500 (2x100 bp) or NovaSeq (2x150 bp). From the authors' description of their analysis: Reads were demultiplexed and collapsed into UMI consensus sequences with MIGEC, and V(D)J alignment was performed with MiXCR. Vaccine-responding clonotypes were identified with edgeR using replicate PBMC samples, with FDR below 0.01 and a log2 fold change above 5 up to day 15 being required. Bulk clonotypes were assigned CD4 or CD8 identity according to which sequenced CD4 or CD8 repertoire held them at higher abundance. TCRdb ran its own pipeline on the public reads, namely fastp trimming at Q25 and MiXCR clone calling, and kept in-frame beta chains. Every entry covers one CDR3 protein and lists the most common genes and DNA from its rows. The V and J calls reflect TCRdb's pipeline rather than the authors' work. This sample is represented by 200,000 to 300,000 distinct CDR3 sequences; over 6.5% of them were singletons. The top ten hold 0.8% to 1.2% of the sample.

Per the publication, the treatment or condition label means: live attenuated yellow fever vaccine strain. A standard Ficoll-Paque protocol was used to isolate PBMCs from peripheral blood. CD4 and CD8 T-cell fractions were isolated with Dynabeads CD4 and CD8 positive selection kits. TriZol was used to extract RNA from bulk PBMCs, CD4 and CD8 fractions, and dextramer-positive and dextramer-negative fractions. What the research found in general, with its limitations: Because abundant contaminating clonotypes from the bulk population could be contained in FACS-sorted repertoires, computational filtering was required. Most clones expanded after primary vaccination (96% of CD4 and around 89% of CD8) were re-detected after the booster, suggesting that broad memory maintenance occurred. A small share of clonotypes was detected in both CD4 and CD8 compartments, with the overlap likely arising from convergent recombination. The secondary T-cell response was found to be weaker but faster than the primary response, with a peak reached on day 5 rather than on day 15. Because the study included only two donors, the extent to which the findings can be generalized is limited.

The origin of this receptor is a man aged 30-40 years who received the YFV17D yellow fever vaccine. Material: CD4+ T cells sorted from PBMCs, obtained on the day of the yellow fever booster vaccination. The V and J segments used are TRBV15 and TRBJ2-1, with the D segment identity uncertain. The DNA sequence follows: TGTGCCACCAGCAGAGATCAAAAGAGGATACAGCAGTTCTTC. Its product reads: CATSRDQKRIQQFF.